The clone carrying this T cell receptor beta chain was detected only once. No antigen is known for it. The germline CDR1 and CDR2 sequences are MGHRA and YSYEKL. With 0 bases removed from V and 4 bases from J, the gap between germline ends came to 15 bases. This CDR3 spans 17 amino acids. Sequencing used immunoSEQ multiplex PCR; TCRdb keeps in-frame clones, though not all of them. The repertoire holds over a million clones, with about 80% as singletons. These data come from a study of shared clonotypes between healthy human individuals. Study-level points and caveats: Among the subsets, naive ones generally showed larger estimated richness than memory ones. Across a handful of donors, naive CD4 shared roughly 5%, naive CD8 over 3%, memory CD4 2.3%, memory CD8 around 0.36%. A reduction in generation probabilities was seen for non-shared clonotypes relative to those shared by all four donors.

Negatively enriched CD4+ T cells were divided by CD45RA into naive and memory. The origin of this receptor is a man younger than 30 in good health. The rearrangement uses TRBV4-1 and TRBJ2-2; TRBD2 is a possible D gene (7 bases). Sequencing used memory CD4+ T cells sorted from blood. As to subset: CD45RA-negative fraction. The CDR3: CASSQDRKGGVTGELFF. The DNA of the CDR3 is TGCGCCAGCAGCCAAGATAGAAAGGGGGGGGTCACCGGGGAGCTGTTTTTT.